This T cell receptor (beta chain) was recorded in a study of graft-versus-host responses after intestinal transplantation. Of note for this clone: Its antigen is unidentified.

TCRdb's copy holds only in-frame clones and misses some; the assay was immunoSEQ multiplex PCR. The profile shows about 88,000 clones, 91% of them singletons. There are 13 residues in the CDR3. Germline CDR1 reads SGHAT; CDR2 reads FQDESV (reference sequence). With 1 base removed from V and 0 bases from J, the gap between germline ends came to 4 bases. The study, taken as a whole, reports: GvH clones occurred in recipient marrow; some first appeared in ileum or blood. Early post-transplant falls in HvG clones accompanied the peak levels of circulating GvH clones.

The material sequenced was unstimulated CD4+ T cells sorted from spleen or lymph node cells, taken before transplant. The chain recombines TRBV11-1 with TRBJ2-7; D gene ambiguous. The TCR sequence derives from a human donor who was the organ donor for an intestinal transplant. The CDR3 DNA reads TGTGCCAGCAGCTTAGACAGCTCCTACGAGCAGTACTTC. Amino acids: CASSLDSSYEQYF.